The 27 T cell receptor beta chains below come from one sample, sequenced in a study of blood T cell repertoires in COVID-19. TCRdb keeps only in-frame clones here, not all; method: immunoSEQ multiplex PCR. Of about 250,000 clones in the sample, around 88% were seen once. Sequencing was carried out using peripheral blood. The receptors shown here come from a woman older than 75 with COVID-19, enrolled during active disease.

V gene TRBV11-2 combines with J gene TRBJ1-2; 8 nucleotides agree with TRBD1. The CDR3 is 14 residues long. Germline V lookup: CDR1 SGHAT, CDR2 FQNNGV. J was trimmed by 6 bases and V by 1 base; bases with no gene match: 4. The CDR3 bases are TGTGCCAGCAGCTTAGGGACAGGGCAGGATGGCTACACCTTC. Amino acids: CASSLGTGQDGYTF.

This clone was detected once. The V and J genes are TRBV5-4 and TRBJ1-6; 8 bases fit TRBD1. Germline loops: CDR1 SGHNT, CDR2 YYREEE (reference sequence). V lost 6 bases and J lost 5; bases outside the gene matches: 4. This CDR3 has 14 residues. The CDR3 loop reads CASKTTGDNSPLHF. CDR3 in DNA: TGTGCCAGCAAGACGACAGGGGATAATTCACCCCTCCACTTT.

This clone occurred a few times. The chain links TRBV5-1 to TRBJ2-1; 9 positions agree with TRBD2. The germline CDR1 and CDR2 sequences are SGHRS and YFSETQ. V shed 3 bases and J 3 bases; nucleotides not matched to a gene: 1. This CDR3 spans 14 amino acids. CDR3 bases: TGCGCCAGCAGCTCAGCGGGGGGCTACAATGAGCAGTTCTTC. It codes for CASSSAGGYNEQFF.

The chain recombines TRBV4-3 with TRBJ1-1; TRBD1 might be the D (5 bases). V lost 3 bases and J 0 bases, leaving 11 bases between the germline ends. CDR1 is LGHNA and CDR2 is YSLEER in the germline V gene. This CDR3 comprises 15 residues. The CDR3 coding sequence is TGCGCCAGCAGCCAGCAGGCAGGGCTGAACACTGAAGCTTTCTTT. Protein product: CASSQQAGLNTEAFF.

This clone appeared a single time. The chain employs TRBV2 and TRBJ1-1; TRBD1 matches 10 bases. V gave up 6 bases and J gave up 3 bases; unmatched junction bases: 7. The CDR3 extends over 15 amino acids. The germline V gene encodes CDR1 SNHLY and CDR2 FYNNEI. The CDR3 bases are TGTGCCAGCAGCCCCCCGGGACAGGGGTACACTGAAGCTTTCTTT. Encoded protein: CASSPPGQGYTEAFF.

The chain joins TRBV6-2 or TRBV6-3 to TRBJ1-2; 10 bases map to TRBD1. Losses at the gene ends were 6 bases for V and 4 bases for J; bases not matched to a gene: 8. Germline V gene data show CDR1 as MNHEY and CDR2 as SVGEGT. The CDR3 has 15 residues. CDR3 coding DNA: TGTGCCAGCAGCCGGGGACAGGGGAAGGTCTATGGCTACACCTTC. Its protein product is CASSRGQGKVYGYTF.

The rearrangement uses TRBV5-4 and TRBJ2-3, with a weak D call TRBD2 (5 bases). Germline V gives CDR1 SGHNT, CDR2 YYREEE (reference sequence). V gave up 1 base and J gave up 7 bases, with 13 bases separating them. The CDR3 is 14 amino acids. The CDR3 nucleotides read TGTGCCAGCAGCTTGATGGGGAGCGATAATACGCAGTATTTT. Its protein product is CASSLMGSDNTQYF.

This rearrangement joins TRBV6-1 to TRBJ2-7; D not certain. CDR1 is MNHNS, CDR2 SASEGT, per germline. The CDR3 contains 13 residues. V was trimmed by 2 bases and J by 1 base, leaving 6 bases between them. The CDR3 is CASSEFLSYEQYV. The CDR3 DNA is TGTGCCAGCAGTGAATTCTTATCCTACGAGCAGTACGTC.

This clone has more than one count but fewer than ten. This rearrangement joins TRBV18 to TRBJ1-2, with D maybe TRBD1 (5 bases). The CDR3 covers 13 residues. V lost 3 bases, J lost 8 bases, and 13 bases lay in between. Germline V lookup: CDR1 KGHSH, CDR2 LQKENI. CDR3: CASSPTEGAGYTF. DNA for the CDR3: TGTGCCAGCTCACCTACAGAAGGGGCAGGCTACACCTTC.

A single count supports this clone. V usage is TRBV28 and J usage is TRBJ1-1; D perhaps matches TRBD1 (5 bases). The CDR3 runs to 16 residues. CDR1 and CDR2 (germline): MDHEN, SYDVKM. The V gene lost 9 bases and the J gene lost 3 bases, with 23 bases spanning the gap. Written as DNA, the CDR3 is TGTGCCAGTCCCTCGCCCTGGGGGGGGAGGGACACTGAAGCTTTCTTT. This encodes CASPSPWGGRDTEAFF.

This clone was counted a single time. V gene TRBV3-1 (or the pseudogene TRBV3-2) combines with J gene TRBJ2-1; TRBD2 is a possible D gene (7 bases). V was shortened by 2 bases and J by 5 bases, with 16 bases between the two germline ends. Looked up from germline, CDR1 is LGHDT and CDR2 is YNNKEL (reference sequence). This CDR3 contains 16 residues. CDR3 coding DNA: TGTGCCAGCAGCCAATTCGAGGGGGGGCTTAACAATGAGCAGTTCTTC. Its translation is CASSQFEGGLNNEQFF.

CDR3 residues: CASSSGQLGEKLFF. CDR3 DNA: TGTGCCAGCAGTTCTGGACAGCTGGGGGAAAAACTGTTTTTT. The chain links TRBV2 to TRBJ1-4, with D possibly being TRBD1 (6 bases). The germline V gene encodes CDR1 SNHLY and CDR2 FYNNEI. There are 14 residues in the CDR3. The germline V and J ends were trimmed by 5 bases and 8 bases, with 15 bases remaining between them.

The V gene is TRBV12-3 or TRBV12-4, the J gene TRBJ2-1, with D hard to call. CDR3 length equals 12 residues. Trimming pared 8 bases from V and 7 bases from J, leaving 12 bases between. CDR3 region: CASSPILNEQFF. Here the CDR3 DNA reads TGTGCCAGCTCACCAATCCTAAATGAGCAGTTCTTC.

This clone was seen once. This chain joins TRBV19 and TRBJ1-5, with TRBD1 matching 8 bases. V dropped 6 bases and J dropped 7; count of bases not matched to a gene: 2. CDR3 size: 12 residues. In germline, CDR1 is LNHDA, CDR2 SQIVND (reference sequence). The CDR3 sequence is CASRQGAQPQHF. The DNA of the CDR3 is TGTGCCAGTAGGCAGGGGGCGCAGCCCCAGCATTTT. Variable domain in full (rest from reference TRBV19 and TRBJ1-5): DGGITQSPKYLFRKEGQNVTLSCEQNLNHDAMYWYRQDPGQGLRLIYYSQIVNDFQKGDIAEGYSVSREKKESFPLTVTSAQKNPTAFYLCASRQGAQPQHFGDGTRLSIL.

This chain connects TRBV28 to TRBJ1-4; 8 nucleotides line up with TRBD1. The germline gives CDR1 MDHEN, CDR2 SYDVKM. This CDR3 has 14 residues. V was clipped by 5 bases and J by 9 bases; unmatched bases: 8. The CDR3 sequence: CASSTPTGDKKLFF. The CDR3 DNA sequence: TGTGCCAGCAGTACCCCGACAGGGGACAAAAAACTGTTTTTT.

The chain combines TRBV7-9 with TRBJ1-6; no firm D call. This CDR3 is 11 amino acids long. The germline V and J ends were trimmed by 6 bases and 14 bases, with 11 bases remaining between them. Germline CDR1 SEHNR, CDR2 FQNEAQ (reference sequence). CDR3 bases: TGTGCCAGCAGTACGAGAGCCGCCCTCCACTTT. Translation gives CASSTRAALHF. Supplemented by reference TRBV7-9 and TRBJ1-6, the full variable domain reads DTGVSQNPRHKITKRGQNVTFRCDPISEHNRLYWYRQTLGQGPEFLTYFQNEAQLEKSRLLSDRFSAERPKGSFSTLEIQRTEQGDSAMYLCASSTRAALHFGNGTRLTVT.

This chain joins TRBV3-1 (or the pseudogene TRBV3-2) and TRBJ1-1, with a weak D call TRBD1 (6 bases). CDR1 and CDR2 (germline): LGHDT, YNNKEL (reference sequence). V lost 3 bases to trimming and J lost 4 bases, with 12 bases between them. The CDR3 runs 14 residues. Here the CDR3 DNA reads TGTGCCAGCAGCCAGGGCAGGGGTGGCACTGAAGCTTTCTTT. This sequence encodes CASSQGRGGTEAFF.

The chain recombines TRBV7-3 with TRBJ2-1, with TRBD2 matching 9 bases. Germline CDR1 SGHTA, CDR2 FQGTGA. V lost 0 bases and J lost 4; bases outside the gene matches: 1. The CDR3 totals 15 residues. The CDR3, as DNA: TGTGCCAGCAGCTTAACTAGCGGGGGTTACAATGAGCAGTTCTTC. Translating it yields CASSLTSGGYNEQFF.

The rearrangement joins TRBV29-1 to TRBJ1-2; 12 nucleotides match TRBD1. The CDR3 is 13 amino acids. The germline gives CDR1 SQVTM, CDR2 ANQGSEA. V shed 7 bases and J 4 bases; nucleotides not matched to a gene: 4. CDR3 sequence reads: CSAGTGGTYGYTF. The CDR3 DNA is TGCAGCGCGGGGACAGGGGGCACCTATGGCTACACCTTC.

The rearrangement links TRBV9 to TRBJ1-3; 8 bases map to TRBD1. The CDR3 has 16 amino acids. V trimming: 2 bases; J trimming: 2 bases; junction bases outside the gene matches: 6. Germline assignment: CDR1 SGDLS and CDR2 YYNGEE. The CDR3 DNA is TGTGCCAGCAGCGTGTCAGGGGGCAACACTGGAAACACCATATATTTT. Residues: CASSVSGGNTGNTIYF.

In its sample, this clone was seen a few times. V is TRBV19 and J is TRBJ1-5; 9 bases align to TRBD1. The germline V gene encodes CDR1 LNHDA and CDR2 SQIVND (reference sequence). CDR3 length: 15 residues. V trimming: 4 bases; J trimming: 5 bases; junction bases outside the gene matches: 6. CDR3 DNA sequence: TGTGCCAGTAGTACCCGGGACAGGGCCTATCAGCCCCAGCATTTT. This gives the protein CASSTRDRAYQPQHF. The complete variable domain, with remaining parts taken from reference TRBV19 and TRBJ1-5, reads DGGITQSPKYLFRKEGQNVTLSCEQNLNHDAMYWYRQDPGQGLRLIYYSQIVNDFQKGDIAEGYSVSREKKESFPLTVTSAQKNPTAFYLCASSTRDRAYQPQHFGDGTRLSIL.

The chain employs TRBV3-1 (or the pseudogene TRBV3-2) and TRBJ2-5, with 15 positions matching TRBD2. V trimming: 6 bases; J trimming: 4 bases; junction bases outside the gene matches: 12. The CDR3 is made up of 18 amino acids. The germline gives CDR1 LGHDT, CDR2 YNNKEL (reference sequence). The CDR3 region has the DNA TGTGCCAGCAGTTCCGGGACTAGCGGGGGGCTAGGTTTAGAGACCCAGTACTTC. This translates into CASSSGTSGGLGLETQYF.

The rearrangement uses TRBV28 and TRBJ2-7; 10 nucleotides align to TRBD1. Germline CDR1 is MDHEN and CDR2 is SYDVKM. Losses at the gene ends were 6 bases for V and 5 bases for J; bases not matched to a gene: 10. This CDR3 spans 15 amino acids. The CDR3 is CASSPPGQGRNEQYV. The CDR3 bases are TGTGCCAGCAGCCCTCCGGGACAGGGGAGGAACGAGCAGTACGTC.

The chain joins TRBV20-1 to TRBJ1-3; maybe TRBD1 (5 bases). From germline, CDR1 is DFQATT and CDR2 SNEGSKA (reference sequence). CDR3 length equals 11 residues. V gave up 3 bases and J gave up 8 bases, with 8 bases separating them. The DNA of the CDR3 is TGCAGTGCTAGTCAGGGATACACCATATATTTT. This codes for CSASQGYTIYF.

The chain couples TRBV2 to TRBJ2-7, with D maybe TRBD2 (5 bases). The CDR3 covers 15 residues. Germline-derived CDR1 and CDR2 are SNHLY and FYNNEI. V shed 5 bases and J shed 4 bases, with 18 bases lying between them. CDR3 loop: CASSPGIDLEYEQYV. The CDR3 nucleotides read TGTGCCAGCAGTCCCGGGATCGATCTTGAGTACGAGCAGTACGTC.

The chain has TRBV28 and TRBJ1-2; no clear D. CDR1 and CDR2 (germline): MDHEN, SYDVKM. The V and J ends lost 4 bases and 8 bases respectively, with 20 bases between them. CDR3 length: 15 residues. CDR3 bases: TGTGCCAGCAGTTCACAATCCCCCTCGGGAGGGGGCTACACCTTC. This sequence encodes CASSSQSPSGGGYTF.

To note about this clone: Distinct nucleotide sequences in the sample also encode this CDR3. The chain has TRBV6-6 and TRBJ1-3; D uncertain. Germline-derived CDR1 and CDR2 are MNHNY and SVGAGI (reference sequence). The V and J ends lost 0 bases and 1 base respectively, with 10 bases between them. The length of the CDR3 is 16 residues. The CDR3 reads CASSYSEGRSGNTIYF. CDR3 DNA sequence: TGTGCCAGCAGTTACTCCGAAGGGAGGTCTGGAAACACCATATATTTT.